Shown below are 21 T cell receptor beta chains from a single sample sequenced in a study of blood T cell repertoires in COVID-19. Libraries were prepared by immunoSEQ multiplex PCR; TCRdb keeps only in-frame clonotypes and omits some of them. The table shows about 200,000 clones, with 80% to 90% occurring only once. Sequencing input: peripheral blood. The origin of the receptors is a woman older than 75 with acute or convalescent COVID-19.

This chain links TRBV4-3 with TRBJ1-2; no clear D gene. This CDR3 is 14 amino acids long. The germline V and J ends were trimmed by 1 base and 3 bases, with 9 bases remaining between them. Germline V gene lookup returns CDR1 LGHNA and CDR2 YSLEER. For the CDR3, the DNA is TGCGCCAGCAGCCAAGGAAGCTTGGACTATGGCTACACCTTC. Translated: CASSQGSLDYGYTF.

This chain connects TRBV2 to TRBJ1-1; D may be TRBD1 (6 bases). Looked up from germline, CDR1 is SNHLY and CDR2 is FYNNEI. CDR3 length: 14 residues. Trimming stripped 6 bases from V and 2 bases from J, with 13 bases between. DNA of the CDR3: TGTGCCAGCAGGGGGGACACCTCAAACACTGAAGCTTTCTTT. Its translation is CASRGDTSNTEAFF.

J is TRBJ1-3 and V is TRBV7-9, with D uncertain. With 2 bases removed from V and 0 bases from J, the gap between germline ends came to 8 bases. The V gene's germline CDR1 is SEHNR and CDR2 FQNEAQ (reference sequence). The CDR3 totals 15 residues. Written as DNA, the CDR3 is TGTGCCAGCAGCTTAACGGCGGGCTCTGGAAACACCATATATTTT. This sequence encodes CASSLTAGSGNTIYF. The whole variable domain, remainder taken from reference TRBV7-9 and TRBJ1-3, is DTGVSQNPRHKITKRGQNVTFRCDPISEHNRLYWYRQTLGQGPEFLTYFQNEAQLEKSRLLSDRFSAERPKGSFSTLEIQRTEQGDSAMYLCASSLTAGSGNTIYFGEGSWLTVV.

This chain joins TRBV2 and TRBJ2-3, with D perhaps TRBD2 (7 bases). Trimming shortened V by 4 bases and J by 3 bases, and 14 bases separated the two germline ends. The CDR3 spans 15 residues. Germline V CDR1 and CDR2: SNHLY, FYNNEI. The CDR3 spells CASSVRGAETDTQYF. In DNA, the CDR3 is TGTGCCAGCAGTGTTCGGGGGGCCGAGACAGATACGCAGTATTTT.

The chain joins TRBV5-6 to TRBJ1-5; a weak D match, TRBD1 (5 bases). This CDR3 contains 14 residues. Trimming took off 3 bases at V and 3 bases at J, with 10 bases between the two ends. Germline CDR1 and CDR2: SGHDT and YYEEEE. The CDR3 DNA follows: TGTGCCAGCAGCTCCCGGGGGATCAATCAGCCCCAGCATTTT. Protein sequence: CASSSRGINQPQHF. Full variable domain (remainder filled in from reference TRBV5-6 and TRBJ1-5): DAGVTQSPTHLIKTRGQQVTLRCSPKSGHDTVSWYQQALGQGPQFIFQYYEEEERQRGNFPDRFSGHQFPNYSSELNVNALLLGDSALYLCASSSRGINQPQHFGDGTRLSIL.

The rearrangement links TRBV2 to TRBJ1-4, with no clear D. The CDR3 consists of 11 residues. Germline V gene sequence: CDR1 SNHLY, CDR2 FYNNEI. Trimming took 3 bases from V and 8 from J, leaving 4 bases between them. In DNA, the CDR3 is TGTGCCAGCAGTGAGGAGGAAAAACTGTTTTTT. It encodes CASSEEEKLFF.

This sequence joins TRBV3-1 (or the pseudogene TRBV3-2) and TRBJ1-2, with a weak D call TRBD1 (6 bases). This CDR3 is 13 amino acids long. V dropped 5 bases and J dropped 7 bases, with 14 bases sitting between them. Germline values: CDR1 LGHDT, CDR2 YNNKEL (reference sequence). For the CDR3, the DNA is TGTGCCAGCAGCTACGGGGGGCTGGGTGGCTACACCTTC. It specifies CASSYGGLGGYTF.

The chain has TRBV30 and TRBJ2-7; tentatively, D is TRBD1 (6 bases). Germline assignment: CDR1 GTSNPN and CDR2 SVGIG (reference sequence). The CDR3 consists of 13 residues. V was clipped by 5 bases and J by 2 bases, with 13 bases between them. The DNA of the CDR3 is TGTGCCTGGGGACAGAGGTTAGCCTACGAGCAGTACTTC. It codes for CAWGQRLAYEQYF. The variable domain in full, completed from reference TRBV30 and TRBJ2-7, reads SQTIHQWPATLVQPVGSPLSLECTVEGTSNPNLYWYRQAAGRGLQLLFYSVGIGQISSEVPQNLSASRPQDRQFILSSKKLLLSDSGFYLCAWGQRLAYEQYFGPGTRLTVT.

V is TRBV9 and J is TRBJ1-2; D perhaps matches TRBD1 (6 bases). The V gene lost 4 bases and the J gene lost 13 bases, with 29 bases spanning the gap. Germline V lookup: CDR1 SGDLS, CDR2 YYNGEE. The CDR3 has 16 amino acids. CDR3 residues: CASSISWDTIMGAGTF. DNA of the CDR3: TGTGCCAGCAGCATCTCCTGGGACACCATAATGGGGGCCGGCACCTTC.

This clone was detected once. The V gene is TRBV7-3, the J gene TRBJ2-5; TRBD1 matches 10 bases. The CDR3 extends over 14 amino acids. The V segment lost 5 bases and the J segment 4 bases; nucleotides outside the gene matches: 4. The germline gives CDR1 SGHTA, CDR2 FQGTGA. Here the CDR3 reads CASSQTGGVETQYF. The DNA for the CDR3 is TGTGCCAGCAGCCAGACAGGGGGCGTAGAGACCCAGTACTTC.

The V call is TRBV30, the J call TRBJ1-2; TRBD1 is a possible D gene (6 bases). Germline lookup yields CDR1 GTSNPN and CDR2 SVGIG (reference sequence). The CDR3 is 13 residues long. In DNA form, the CDR3 reads TGTCCCCACCCCGCCGGGGGGCCGGGGGGCTACACCTTC. Protein product: CPHPAGGPGGYTF.

This clone was seen more than once but under ten times. The chain is built from TRBV11-2 and TRBJ1-1; 8 nucleotides line up with TRBD1. The V gene end was trimmed by 5 bases and the J gene end by 7 bases; junction bases not matched to a gene: 12. This CDR3 has 15 residues. Germline V gene lookup returns CDR1 SGHAT and CDR2 FQNNGV. The CDR3 DNA reads TGTGCCAGCAGCCCTCTTTCAGGGGGCTCTGGTGAAGCTTTCTTT. This encodes CASSPLSGGSGEAFF.

The chain combines TRBV3-1 (or the pseudogene TRBV3-2) with TRBJ1-1, with unresolved D. The CDR3 has 15 amino acids. V lost 4 bases to trimming and J lost 0 bases, with 12 bases between them. CDR1 LGHDT and CDR2 YNNKEL come from the germline V gene (reference sequence). In DNA, the CDR3 is TGTGCCAGCAGCCTCCACGGGTCTATGAACACTGAAGCTTTCTTT. This translates into CASSLHGSMNTEAFF.

The rearrangement joins TRBV29-1 to TRBJ1-1, with 9 bases aligning to TRBD1. Trimming took 3 bases from V and 6 from J; bases not matched to a gene: 5. This CDR3 is 13 amino acids long. The V gene's germline CDR1 is SQVTM and CDR2 ANQGSEA. In DNA form, the CDR3 reads TGCAGCGTTGATACAGGGGGCCACGCTGAAGCTTTCTTT. It yields the protein CSVDTGGHAEAFF.

This clone was observed at least ten times. This sequence joins TRBV2 and TRBJ1-5; tentative D call: TRBD1 (6 bases). V was cut by 6 bases and J by 6 bases, with 18 bases left in between. In germline, CDR1 is SNHLY, CDR2 FYNNEI. This CDR3 is 15 amino acids long. The CDR3 reads CASSEQGGDLQPQHF. As DNA, the CDR3 is TGTGCCAGCAGCGAACAGGGAGGCGACCTTCAGCCCCAGCATTTT. The full variable domain, completed using reference TRBV2 and TRBJ1-5, is EPEVTQTPSHQVTQMGQEVILRCVPISNHLYFYWYRQILGQKVEFLVSFYNNEISEKSEIFDDQFSVERPDGSNFTLKIRSTKLEDSAMYFCASSEQGGDLQPQHFGDGTRLSIL.

The chain has TRBV3-1 (or the pseudogene TRBV3-2) and TRBJ2-7; D uncertain. V was trimmed by 1 base and J by 5 bases, leaving 12 bases between them. CDR1 and CDR2 from the germline V gene are LGHDT and YNNKEL (reference sequence). This CDR3 region has 14 residues. CDR3 residues: CASSQGLLADEQYF. CDR3 in DNA: TGTGCCAGCAGCCAAGGGTTGTTAGCAGACGAGCAGTACTTC.

This chain links TRBV30 with TRBJ1-1; D perhaps matches TRBD1 (5 bases). V shed 1 base and J shed 0 bases, with 12 bases lying between them. The germline gives CDR1 GTSNPN, CDR2 SVGIG (reference sequence). This CDR3 region has 15 residues. The CDR3 DNA is TGTGCCTGGAGTGCCGGGGGAACGGTGAACACTGAAGCTTTCTTT. Amino acids: CAWSAGGTVNTEAFF.

This clone came up a few times. The gene calls are TRBV6-8 and TRBJ1-2; D gene unclear. CDR1 is MNHGY and CDR2 is SAAAGT in the germline V gene. The V and J ends lost 8 bases and 7 bases respectively, with 8 bases between them. The CDR3 is 10 amino acids. The CDR3 loop is CASLQSGYTF. Here the CDR3 DNA reads TGTGCCAGCTTGCAGTCTGGCTACACCTTC.

The rearrangement links TRBV5-4 to TRBJ1-1, with TRBD1 identical over 7 bases. The V segment lost 1 base and the J segment 3 bases; nucleotides outside the gene matches: 3. The CDR3 sequence is 14 residues long. The V gene's germline CDR1 is SGHNT and CDR2 YYREEE (reference sequence). CDR3 DNA: TGTGCCAGCAGCTTGATGACAGGGTACACTGAAGCTTTCTTT. Translated: CASSLMTGYTEAFF.

The chain carries TRBV27 and TRBJ1-1; 9 bases are a match to TRBD1. The germline V gene encodes CDR1 MNHEY and CDR2 SMNVEV (reference sequence). The V segment lost 6 bases and the J segment 1 base; nucleotides outside the gene matches: 9. CDR3 length: 16 residues. This CDR3 is CASRNPGTGWNTEAFF. The CDR3 DNA reads TGTGCCAGCAGGAATCCTGGGACAGGGTGGAACACTGAAGCTTTCTTT.

The chain has TRBV7-9 and TRBJ1-2; 8 bases are a match to TRBD1. Germline CDR1 and CDR2: SEHNR and FQNEAQ (reference sequence). The CDR3 contains 13 residues. J lost 8 bases, V lost 3 bases, and 5 bases had no gene match. In nucleotides, the CDR3 is TGTGCCAGCAGCTTTAGGACAGGGCACGGCTACACCTTC. This encodes CASSFRTGHGYTF. Full variable domain (outside the CDR3, taken from reference TRBV7-9 and TRBJ1-2): DTGVSQNPRHKITKRGQNVTFRCDPISEHNRLYWYRQTLGQGPEFLTYFQNEAQLEKSRLLSDRFSAERPKGSFSTLEIQRTEQGDSAMYLCASSFRTGHGYTFGSGTRLTVV.